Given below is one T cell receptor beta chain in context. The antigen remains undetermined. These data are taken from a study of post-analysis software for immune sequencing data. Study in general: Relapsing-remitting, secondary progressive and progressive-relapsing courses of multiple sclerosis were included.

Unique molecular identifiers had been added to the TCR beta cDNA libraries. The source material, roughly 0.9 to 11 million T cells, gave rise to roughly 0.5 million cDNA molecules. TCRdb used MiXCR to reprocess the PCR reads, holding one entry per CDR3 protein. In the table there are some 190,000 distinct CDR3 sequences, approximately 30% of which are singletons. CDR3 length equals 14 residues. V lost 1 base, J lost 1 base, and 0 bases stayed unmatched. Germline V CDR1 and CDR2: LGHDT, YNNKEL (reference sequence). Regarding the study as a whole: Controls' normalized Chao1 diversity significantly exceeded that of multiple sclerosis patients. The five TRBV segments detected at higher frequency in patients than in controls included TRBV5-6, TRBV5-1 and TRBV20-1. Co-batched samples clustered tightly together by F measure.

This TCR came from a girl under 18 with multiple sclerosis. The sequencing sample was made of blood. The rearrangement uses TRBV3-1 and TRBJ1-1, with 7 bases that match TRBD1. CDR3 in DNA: TGTGCCAGCAGCCAAGCAGGGGGGAACACTGAAGCTTTCTTT. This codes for CASSQAGGNTEAFF.